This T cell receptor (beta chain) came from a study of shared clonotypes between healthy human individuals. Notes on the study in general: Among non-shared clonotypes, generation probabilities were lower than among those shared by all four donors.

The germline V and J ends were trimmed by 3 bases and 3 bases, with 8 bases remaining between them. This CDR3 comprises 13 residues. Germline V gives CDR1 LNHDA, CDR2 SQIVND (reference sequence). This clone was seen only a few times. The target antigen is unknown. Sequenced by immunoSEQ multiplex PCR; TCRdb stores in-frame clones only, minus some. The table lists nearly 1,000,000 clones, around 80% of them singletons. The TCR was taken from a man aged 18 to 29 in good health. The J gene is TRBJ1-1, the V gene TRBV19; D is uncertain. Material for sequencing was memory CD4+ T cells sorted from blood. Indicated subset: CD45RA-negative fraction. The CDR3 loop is CASSMISYTEAFF. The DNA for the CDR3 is TGTGCCAGTAGTATGATTAGTTACACTGAAGCTTTCTTT.